The source of this TCR beta chain is a study of T cells in Graves' hyperthyroidism and ophthalmopathy. Study-wide results and limits: The model anticipated ophthalmopathy a median about 7.1 months pre-onset. Using 13 V-J features, a model discriminated ophthalmopathy from stable hyperthyroidism.

Amplification of TCR beta CDR3 regions used RNA as the template. HTBI primers were used for first-round RT-PCR of the TCR CDR3. From the multiplex PCR reads, TCRdb called clonotypes with MiXCR, one entry per CDR3 protein. The sample carries 600,000 to 800,000 distinct CDR3 sequences, about a third recorded once. In germline, CDR1 is SGHVS, CDR2 FQNEAQ. The CDR3 loop spans 16 amino acids. The V and J ends lost 0 bases and 4 bases respectively, with 13 bases between them. This clonotype was counted many times. Its cognate antigen is unknown. This sequence was found in a middle-aged woman with Graves' hyperthyroidism. Sequenced material: blood. This rearrangement joins TRBV7-8 to TRBJ1-5; D not resolved. CDR3 region: CASSLATDGVNQPQHF. CDR3 nucleotide sequence: TGTGCCAGCAGCTTAGCAACCGACGGGGTAAATCAGCCCCAGCATTTT.